This TCR beta chain was recorded in a study of cytomegalovirus exposure and HLA in healthy donors. Researchers ran the PCR with 60 Vbeta and 13 Jbeta primers. Here immunoSEQ multiplex PCR was the method, and the copy in TCRdb shows in-frame clones only, minus some. The table records under 150,000 clones, roughly 80% of them present only once. Concerning this clone: Its antigen is not identified.

General observations from the study: It was fewer than 200 TCR beta chains that were listed as cytomegalovirus-associated.

V lost 7 bases to trimming and J lost 4 bases; unmatched junction nucleotides: 6. The CDR3 loop spans 13 amino acids. Germline loops: CDR1 MNHNS, CDR2 SASEGT. The rearrangement uses TRBV6-1 and TRBJ1-2; 7 bases agree with TRBD1. Source material: PBMCs. This TCR was sampled from a woman in her twenties or thirties in good health and CMV-seropositive. The CDR3 region has the DNA TGTGCCAGCAACCGACAGGGTCCCTATGGCTACACCTTC. Translation gives CASNRQGPYGYTF.